A single sample is the source of the 23 T cell receptor beta chains below, sequenced in a study of T cells in tumors after PD-1 blockade. Method: immunoSEQ multiplex PCR; TCRdb's copy keeps in-frame clones and lacks some. This sample carries about 20,000 clones, around 85% of them seen once, and the ten largest clones take roughly 25%. The starting material was PBMCs, obtained after anti-PD-1 therapy. The source of these receptors is a human donor with advanced basal cell or squamous cell carcinoma (not recorded which).

This chain links TRBV2 with TRBJ2-1, with D possibly TRBD1 on 6 matching bases. The V and J ends lost 5 bases and 8 bases respectively, with 16 bases between them. This CDR3 is built from 14 residues. Germline-derived CDR1 and CDR2 are SNHLY and FYNNEI. CDR3 nucleotides: TGTGCCAGCAGTCTCTGGGGGCAGGGCTATGAGCAGTTCTTC. Amino acid sequence: CASSLWGQGYEQFF.

This chain uses TRBV7-2 with TRBJ1-5, with TRBD1 identical over 8 bases. Germline V CDR1 and CDR2: SGHTA, FQGNSA. The CDR3 has 15 amino acids. Trimming removed 6 bases from V and 4 bases from J; junction bases left unmatched: 8. The CDR3 nucleotides read TGTGCCAGCAGTCGCACAGGGGGTTTAAATCAGCCCCAGCATTTT. It codes for CASSRTGGLNQPQHF.

This clone appeared a few times. The gene calls are TRBV3-1 (or the pseudogene TRBV3-2) and TRBJ1-6; D gene uncertain. V gave up 2 bases and J gave up 10 bases, with 15 bases separating them. The CDR3 is 15 residues long. Germline CDR1 and CDR2: LGHDT and YNNKEL (reference sequence). The CDR3 DNA sequence: TGTGCCAGCAGCCAAATGGGTCAGCAGCCCTCACCCCTCCACTTT. Protein product: CASSQMGQQPSPLHF.

The genes are TRBV5-1 and TRBJ2-1, with TRBD2 as a possible D gene (5 bases). This CDR3 spans 17 amino acids. Germline assignment: CDR1 SGHRS and CDR2 YFSETQ. V lost 0 bases and J lost 7, with 20 bases in between. The CDR3 protein is CASSLALISEVGNEQFF. CDR3 coding DNA: TGCGCCAGCAGCTTGGCCCTTATTAGCGAGGTTGGGAATGAGCAGTTCTTC.

The chain carries TRBV28 and TRBJ2-7; TRBD2 agrees at 12 bases. V dropped 5 bases and J dropped 4; count of bases not matched to a gene: 6. CDR1 MDHEN and CDR2 SYDVKM come from the germline V gene. The length of the CDR3 is 15 residues. The CDR3 protein is CASSLSGTSGYEQYF. The CDR3 DNA reads as TGTGCCAGCAGTCTCTCCGGGACTAGCGGGTACGAGCAGTACTTC.

This chain's CDR3 is CATSDPIWGTGELFF. The DNA of the CDR3 is TGTGCCACCAGTGATCCCATCTGGGGCACCGGGGAGCTGTTTTTT. This rearrangement joins TRBV24-1 to TRBJ2-2; no clear D. Trimming took 3 bases from V and 4 from J, leaving 11 bases between them. Germline lookup yields CDR1 KGHDR and CDR2 SFDVKD. The CDR3 has 15 residues.

This clone was seen only a few times. The rearrangement uses TRBV5-1 and TRBJ2-1; 9 nucleotides line up with TRBD2. Trimming at V came to 0 bases and at J to 3 bases, leaving 4 bases not matched to a gene. CDR3 length: 16 residues. Looked up from germline, CDR1 is SGHRS and CDR2 is YFSETQ. CDR3 nucleotide sequence: TGCGCCAGCAGCTTGGAGTCTAGCGGGAACTACAATGAGCAGTTCTTC. Translation gives CASSLESSGNYNEQFF. Full variable domain (missing parts from reference TRBV5-1 and TRBJ2-1): KAGVTQTPRYLIKTRGQQVTLSCSPISGHRSVSWYQQTPGQGLQFLFEYFSETQRNKGNFPGRFSGRQFSNSRSEMNVSTLELGDSALYLCASSLESSGNYNEQFFGPGTRLTVL.

This chain connects TRBV25-1 to TRBJ1-1, with D possibly being TRBD1 (5 bases). Germline assignment: CDR1 MGHDK and CDR2 SYGVNS. This CDR3 comprises 15 residues. The V end was cut by 2 bases, the J end by 10 bases, with 20 bases between. CDR3 in amino acids: CASSERISRDSRAFF. Written as DNA, the CDR3 is TGTGCCAGCAGTGAACGAATAAGTCGGGACTCGAGAGCTTTCTTT.

V and J are TRBV5-4 and TRBJ1-1; D is perhaps TRBD1 (5 bases). The germline V and J ends were trimmed by 4 bases and 0 bases, with 16 bases remaining between them. The germline gives CDR1 SGHNT, CDR2 YYREEE (reference sequence). This CDR3 spans 16 amino acids. The CDR3 spells CASSRRRQNMNTEAFF. CDR3 DNA: TGTGCCAGCAGCCGACGTCGACAGAACATGAACACTGAAGCTTTCTTT. The full variable domain, rest sourced from reference TRBV5-4 and TRBJ1-1, is ETGVTQSPTHLIKTRGQQVTLRCSSQSGHNTVSWYQQALGQGPQFIFQYYREEENGRGNFPPRFSGLQFPNYSSELNVNALELDDSALYLCASSRRRQNMNTEAFFGQGTRLTVV.

The gene calls are TRBV4-2 and TRBJ1-2; tentatively, D is TRBD1 (5 bases). This CDR3 region has 16 residues. Trimming took off 0 bases at V and 4 bases at J, with 15 bases between the two ends. In germline, CDR1 is LGHNA, CDR2 YNFKEQ. CDR3 DNA sequence: TGTGCCAGCAGCCAAGATAGAGGGCAGGGACGCTATGGCTACACCTTC. It codes for CASSQDRGQGRYGYTF.

This rearrangement joins TRBV19 to TRBJ2-7; D ambiguous. Deletions cut 0 bases from V and 2 bases from J, with 5 bases between. Germline CDR1 reads LNHDA; CDR2 reads SQIVND (reference sequence). The CDR3 is 13 amino acids. This CDR3 reads CASSIDITYEQYF. The CDR3 nucleotides read TGTGCCAGTAGTATAGATATAACCTACGAGCAGTACTTC.

In its sample, this clone was seen once. The rearrangement uses TRBV9 and TRBJ1-1; the D gene is possibly TRBD1 (6 bases). Trimming stripped 3 bases from V and 3 bases from J, with 12 bases between. This CDR3 has 14 residues. Germline V lookup: CDR1 SGDLS, CDR2 YYNGEE. CDR3 loop: CASSANTGYTEAFF. The CDR3 bases are TGTGCCAGCAGCGCAAACACAGGGTACACTGAAGCTTTCTTT.

This clone was recorded a few times. The V gene is TRBV19, the J gene TRBJ1-3; D remains ambiguous. The CDR3 sequence is 17 residues long. The germline V and J ends were trimmed by 1 base and 0 bases, with 13 bases remaining between them. Germline assignment: CDR1 LNHDA and CDR2 SQIVND (reference sequence). Here the CDR3 reads CASSIAPAVGSGNTIYF. CDR3 bases: TGTGCCAGTAGTATAGCCCCCGCAGTCGGCTCTGGAAACACCATATATTTT.

This clone came up once. The chain links TRBV27 to TRBJ2-7; TRBD1 matches at 10 bases. This CDR3 contains 17 residues. Germline CDR1 is MNHEY and CDR2 is SMNVEV (reference sequence). Losses at the gene ends were 3 bases for V and 3 bases for J; bases not matched to a gene: 11. The CDR3 region has the DNA TGTGCCAGCAGTTTTCCCCCCCCCGGGACAGGGGACTACGAGCAGTACTTC. Protein sequence: CASSFPPPGTGDYEQYF.

The chain combines TRBV18 with TRBJ2-7, with TRBD2 identical over 9 bases. The ends lost 2 bases at V and 5 bases at J; junction bases unmatched: 10. This CDR3 has 16 residues. The V gene's germline CDR1 is KGHSH and CDR2 LQKENI. CDR3 loop: CASSPVGASGINEQYF. The CDR3 DNA is TGTGCCAGCTCACCAGTTGGGGCTAGCGGGATTAACGAGCAGTACTTC.

V and J are TRBV24-1 and TRBJ2-5; D gene uncertain. The germline V gene has CDR1 KGHDR and CDR2 SFDVKD. The CDR3 runs 14 residues. Trimming pared 3 bases from V and 5 bases from J, leaving 12 bases between. The CDR3 DNA follows: TGTGCCACCAGTGATCCATCCCTGCCGGAGACCCAGTACTTC. Translating it yields CATSDPSLPETQYF.

The gene calls are TRBV18 and TRBJ2-1, with D perhaps assigned TRBD1 or TRBD2 (5 bases each). V lost 3 bases to trimming and J lost 2 bases, with 14 bases between them. Germline CDR1 and CDR2: KGHSH and LQKENI. The CDR3 extends over 16 amino acids. In nucleotides, the CDR3 is TGTGCCAGCTCACCCCTCATACGGGACGCCTACAATGAGCAGTTCTTC. Amino acid sequence: CASSPLIRDAYNEQFF. Based on the CDR3 plus reference TRBV18 and TRBJ2-1, the full variable domain is NAGVMQNPRHLVRRRGQEARLRCSPMKGHSHVYWYRQLPEEGLKFMVYLQKENIIDESGMPKERFSAEFPKEGPSILRIQQVVRGDSAAYFCASSPLIRDAYNEQFFGPGTRLTVL.

The V call is TRBV18, the J call TRBJ2-1; TRBD2 aligns across 7 bases. CDR3 length: 12 amino acids. V was clipped by 1 base and J by 11 bases; unmatched bases: 2. Germline V gene sequence: CDR1 KGHSH, CDR2 LQKENI. As DNA, the CDR3 is TGTGCCAGCTCACCACGCGGGAGCCAGCAGTTCTTC. Translation gives CASSPRGSQQFF.

The rearrangement joins TRBV7-2 to TRBJ1-2; TRBD1 matches at 8 bases. The CDR3 covers 14 residues. The junction had 5 bases not matched to a gene; V was cut back by 4 bases and J by 4 bases. Germline values: CDR1 SGHTA, CDR2 FQGNSA. This CDR3 reads CASSSGTGVYGYTF. CDR3 sequence (DNA): TGTGCCAGCAGCTCGGGGACAGGCGTCTATGGCTACACCTTC.

This chain uses TRBV3-1 (or the pseudogene TRBV3-2) with TRBJ2-3, with 10 bases fitting TRBD2. From germline, CDR1 is LGHDT and CDR2 YNNKEL (reference sequence). The CDR3 length is 19 residues. Trimming cost V 0 bases and J 4 bases; bases outside gene matches: 13. The CDR3 coding sequence is TGTGCCAGCAGCCAAGAGACGGGAACTAGCGGGGTTCTCCCAGATACGCAGTATTTT. Its translation: CASSQETGTSGVLPDTQYF.

This chain connects TRBV19 to TRBJ1-1; 9 nucleotides line up with TRBD1. Unmatched junction bases numbered 6, after V lost 5 bases and J lost 5 bases. Germline CDR1 reads LNHDA; CDR2 reads SQIVND (reference sequence). The CDR3 runs 14 residues. The CDR3 spells CASSRTGDWTEAFF. The CDR3 DNA sequence: TGTGCCAGTAGTCGGACAGGGGATTGGACTGAAGCTTTCTTT. Complete variable domain (other parts from reference TRBV19 and TRBJ1-1): DGGITQSPKYLFRKEGQNVTLSCEQNLNHDAMYWYRQDPGQGLRLIYYSQIVNDFQKGDIAEGYSVSREKKESFPLTVTSAQKNPTAFYLCASSRTGDWTEAFFGQGTRLTVV.

This clone was found once. The V gene is TRBV12-3 or TRBV12-4, the J gene TRBJ2-3; D not certain. The CDR3 is made up of 13 amino acids. Trimming left V 6 bases short and J 2 bases short, with 9 bases between. CDR3 loop: CASSSRATDTQYF. The CDR3 nucleotides are TGTGCCAGCAGCTCCCGGGCCACAGATACGCAGTATTTT.

The rearrangement joins TRBV2 to TRBJ2-5, with D unresolved. V dropped 8 bases and J dropped 4 bases, with 11 bases sitting between them. Germline-derived CDR1 and CDR2 are SNHLY and FYNNEI. CDR3 size: 12 residues. CDR3 sequence (DNA): TGTGCCAGCTCATATGGCGGAGAGACCCAGTACTTC. Its protein is CASSYGGETQYF.